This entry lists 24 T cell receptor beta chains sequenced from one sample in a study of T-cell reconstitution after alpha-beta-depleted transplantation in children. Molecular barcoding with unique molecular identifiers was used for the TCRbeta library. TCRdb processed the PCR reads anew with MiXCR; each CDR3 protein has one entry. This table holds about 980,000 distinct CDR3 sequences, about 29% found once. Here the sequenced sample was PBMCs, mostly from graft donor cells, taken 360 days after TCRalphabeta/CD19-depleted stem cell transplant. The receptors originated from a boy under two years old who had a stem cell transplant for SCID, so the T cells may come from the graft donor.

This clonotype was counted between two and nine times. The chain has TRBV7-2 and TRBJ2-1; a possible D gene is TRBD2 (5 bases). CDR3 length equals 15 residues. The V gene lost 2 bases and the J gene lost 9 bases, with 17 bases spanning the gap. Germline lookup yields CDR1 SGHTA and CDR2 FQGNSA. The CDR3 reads CASSLKQRGSREQFF. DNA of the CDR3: TGTGCCAGCAGCTTAAAACAGAGAGGGTCTCGTGAGCAGTTCTTC.

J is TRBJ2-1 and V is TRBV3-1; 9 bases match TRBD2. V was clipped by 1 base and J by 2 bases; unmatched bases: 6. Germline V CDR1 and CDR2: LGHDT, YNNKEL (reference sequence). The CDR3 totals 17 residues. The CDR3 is CASSQGLAGSAYNEQFF. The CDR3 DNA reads TGTGCCAGCAGCCAAGGTCTAGCGGGATCCGCCTACAATGAGCAGTTCTTC.

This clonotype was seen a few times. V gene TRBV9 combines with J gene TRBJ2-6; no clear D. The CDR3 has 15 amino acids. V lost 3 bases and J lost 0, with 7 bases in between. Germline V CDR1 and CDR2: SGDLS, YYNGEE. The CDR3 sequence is CASSDANSGANVLTF. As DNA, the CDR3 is TGTGCCAGCAGCGACGCGAACTCTGGGGCCAACGTCCTGACTTTC.

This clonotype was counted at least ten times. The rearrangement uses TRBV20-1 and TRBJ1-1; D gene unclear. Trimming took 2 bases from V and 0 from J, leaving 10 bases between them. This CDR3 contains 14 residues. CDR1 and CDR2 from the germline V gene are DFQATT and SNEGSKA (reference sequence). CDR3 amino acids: CSARQELMNTEAFF. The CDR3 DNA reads TGCAGTGCTAGACAGGAGCTCATGAACACTGAAGCTTTCTTT.

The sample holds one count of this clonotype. CDR3 nucleotides: TGTGCCAGCAGTGGGAAGTTCCCCGAAGCTTTCTTT. Amino acid sequence: CASSGKFPEAFF. The chain carries TRBV12-3 or TRBV12-4 and TRBJ1-1; no clear D. The CDR3 has 12 amino acids. The V gene lost 5 bases and the J gene lost 8 bases, with 12 bases spanning the gap.

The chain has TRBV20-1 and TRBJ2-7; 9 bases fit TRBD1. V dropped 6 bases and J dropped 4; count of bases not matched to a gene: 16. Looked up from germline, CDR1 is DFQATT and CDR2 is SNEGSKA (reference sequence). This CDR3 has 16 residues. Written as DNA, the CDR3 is TGCAGTGCCCCTAAACATGACAGGGGGGCTCCGTACGAGCAGTACTTC. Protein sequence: CSAPKHDRGAPYEQYF.

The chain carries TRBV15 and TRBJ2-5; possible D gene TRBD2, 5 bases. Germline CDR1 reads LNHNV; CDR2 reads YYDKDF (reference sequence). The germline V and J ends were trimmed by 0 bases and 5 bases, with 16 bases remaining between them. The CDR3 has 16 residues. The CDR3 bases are TGTGCCACCAGCAGAGATCGGCTCGGCGGAGGCGAGACCCAGTACTTC. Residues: CATSRDRLGGGETQYF.

The CDR3 sequence is CASRLRQLSTDTQYF. As DNA, the CDR3 is TGTGCCAGCAGATTAAGACAGCTTAGCACAGATACGCAGTATTTT. The J gene is TRBJ2-3, the V gene TRBV27; tentatively, D is TRBD1 (5 bases). Germline CDR1 and CDR2: MNHEY and SMNVEV (reference sequence). This CDR3 is built from 15 residues. The V end lost 6 bases, the J end lost 0 bases, and 13 bases lay between the germline ends.

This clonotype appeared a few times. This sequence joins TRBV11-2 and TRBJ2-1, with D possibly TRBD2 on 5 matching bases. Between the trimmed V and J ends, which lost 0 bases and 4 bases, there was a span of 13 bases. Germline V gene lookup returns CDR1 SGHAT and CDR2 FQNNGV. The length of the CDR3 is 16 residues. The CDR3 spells CASSLEGLEGYNEQFF. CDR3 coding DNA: TGTGCCAGCAGCTTAGAGGGTCTAGAGGGATACAATGAGCAGTTCTTC.

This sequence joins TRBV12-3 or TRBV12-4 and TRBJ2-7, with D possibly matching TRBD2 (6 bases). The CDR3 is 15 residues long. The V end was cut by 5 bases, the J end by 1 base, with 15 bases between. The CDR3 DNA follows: TGTGCCAGCAGTCATACTAGCTCGGGTTCCTACGAGCAGTACTTC. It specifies CASSHTSSGSYEQYF.

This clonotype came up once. The CDR3 reads CASSVFGTPGDEQYF. CDR3 nucleotide sequence: TGTGCCAGCAGCGTCTTCGGGACCCCCGGTGACGAGCAGTACTTC. The rearrangement joins TRBV9 to TRBJ2-7; either TRBD1 or TRBD2 may fit D (5 bases each). Trimming took 2 bases from V and 5 from J, leaving 17 bases between them. From germline, CDR1 is SGDLS and CDR2 YYNGEE. This CDR3 is built from 15 residues.

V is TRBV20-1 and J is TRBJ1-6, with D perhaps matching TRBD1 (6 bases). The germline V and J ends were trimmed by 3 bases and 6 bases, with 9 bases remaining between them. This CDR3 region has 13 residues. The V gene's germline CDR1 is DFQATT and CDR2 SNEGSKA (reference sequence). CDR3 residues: CSARGASNSPLHF. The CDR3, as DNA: TGCAGTGCTAGGGGGGCGAGTAATTCACCCCTCCACTTT.

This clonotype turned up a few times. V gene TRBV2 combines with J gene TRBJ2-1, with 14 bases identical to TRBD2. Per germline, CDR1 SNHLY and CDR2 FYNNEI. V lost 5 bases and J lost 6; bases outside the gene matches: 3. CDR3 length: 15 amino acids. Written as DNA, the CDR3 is TGTGCCAGCAGTTACGGGACTAGCGGGGGCAATGAGCAGTTCTTC. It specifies CASSYGTSGGNEQFF.

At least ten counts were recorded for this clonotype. The CDR3 is CASSPTGPTDTQYF. CDR3 nucleotides: TGTGCCAGCAGTCCGACAGGGCCGACAGATACGCAGTATTTT. The J gene is TRBJ2-3, the V gene TRBV18; 7 bases are shared with TRBD1. Unmatched junction bases numbered 8, after V lost 8 bases and J lost 3 bases. CDR1 is KGHSH and CDR2 is LQKENI in the germline V gene. The CDR3 extends over 14 amino acids.

CDR3 DNA: TGTGCCAGCAGCCATGTAGGTGAGGGCTCGGTCTATGGCTACACCTTC. It encodes CASSHVGEGSVYGYTF. The chain employs TRBV3-1 and TRBJ1-2; D is uncertain. The germline CDR1 and CDR2 sequences are LGHDT and YNNKEL (reference sequence). There are 16 residues in the CDR3. V dropped 3 bases and J dropped 4 bases, with 18 bases sitting between them.

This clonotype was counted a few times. Here the CDR3 reads CASSPRLAGKDTQYF. The CDR3 DNA reads TGTGCCAGCTCACCACGACTAGCGGGGAAAGATACGCAGTATTTT. This chain links TRBV18 with TRBJ2-3; 11 bases align to TRBD2. J was trimmed by 5 bases and V by 1 base; bases with no gene match: 2. Looked up from germline, CDR1 is KGHSH and CDR2 is LQKENI. There are 15 residues in the CDR3.

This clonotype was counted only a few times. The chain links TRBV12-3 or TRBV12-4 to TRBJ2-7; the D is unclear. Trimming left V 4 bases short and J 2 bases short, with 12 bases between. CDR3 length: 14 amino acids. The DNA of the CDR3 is TGTGCCAGCAGTTCGCAAGGTTATACCTACGAGCAGTACTTC. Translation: CASSSQGYTYEQYF.

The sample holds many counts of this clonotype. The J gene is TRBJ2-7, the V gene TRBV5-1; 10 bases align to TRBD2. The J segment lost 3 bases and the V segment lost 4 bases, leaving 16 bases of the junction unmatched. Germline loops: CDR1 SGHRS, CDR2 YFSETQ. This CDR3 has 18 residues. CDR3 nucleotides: TGCGCCAGCAGCCTGGCCCCTAGCGGGGGAGACCTGATCTACGAGCAGTACTTC. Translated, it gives CASSLAPSGGDLIYEQYF.

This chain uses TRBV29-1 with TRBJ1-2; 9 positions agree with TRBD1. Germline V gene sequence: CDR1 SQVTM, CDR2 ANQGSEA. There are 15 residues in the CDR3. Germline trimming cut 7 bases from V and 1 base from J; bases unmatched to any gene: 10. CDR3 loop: CSARDRDGSNYGYTF. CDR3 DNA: TGCAGCGCCCGGGACAGGGACGGTAGTAACTATGGCTACACCTTC.

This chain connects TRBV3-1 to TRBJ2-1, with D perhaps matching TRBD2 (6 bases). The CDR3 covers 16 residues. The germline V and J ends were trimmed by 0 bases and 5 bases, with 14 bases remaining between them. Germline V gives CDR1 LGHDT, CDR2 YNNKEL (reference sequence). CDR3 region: CASSQDGRYTHNEQFF. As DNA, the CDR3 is TGTGCCAGCAGCCAAGATGGGAGGTACACCCACAATGAGCAGTTCTTC.

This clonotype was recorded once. DNA for the CDR3: TGCGCCAGCAGCCCACCCCAGGAGATCAATGAAAAACTGTTTTTT. Encoded protein: CASSPPQEINEKLFF. The rearrangement uses TRBV4-1 and TRBJ1-4; no firm D call. The V gene's germline CDR1 is MGHRA and CDR2 YSYEKL. V lost 4 bases and J lost 5, with 14 bases in between. The CDR3 totals 15 residues.

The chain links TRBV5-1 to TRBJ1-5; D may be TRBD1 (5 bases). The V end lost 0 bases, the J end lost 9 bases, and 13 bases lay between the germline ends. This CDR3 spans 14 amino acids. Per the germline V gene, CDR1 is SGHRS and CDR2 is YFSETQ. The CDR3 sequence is CASSLGSGTGPQHF. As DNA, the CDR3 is TGCGCCAGCAGCTTGGGGTCGGGGACGGGGCCCCAGCATTTT.

The CDR3 region has the DNA TGTGCCAGCAGCTCCCTGGAGTATGGCGGGGGGGCGTACGAGCAGTACTTC. This codes for CASSSLEYGGGAYEQYF. The chain has TRBV7-2 and TRBJ2-7; 9 positions agree with TRBD2. Trimming cost V 4 bases and J 4 bases; bases outside gene matches: 14. The germline V gene has CDR1 SGHTA and CDR2 FQGNSA. The CDR3 sequence is 17 residues long. Filled out from reference TRBV7-2 and TRBJ2-7, the complete variable domain reads GAGVSQSPSNKVTEKGKDVELRCDPISGHTALYWYRQSLGQGLEFLIYFQGNSAPDKSGLPSDRFSAERTGGSVSTLTIQRTQQEDSAVYLCASSSLEYGGGAYEQYFGPGTRLTVT.

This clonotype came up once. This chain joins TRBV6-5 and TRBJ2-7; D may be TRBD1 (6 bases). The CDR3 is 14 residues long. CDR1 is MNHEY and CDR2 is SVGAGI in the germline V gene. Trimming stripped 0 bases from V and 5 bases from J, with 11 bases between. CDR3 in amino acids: CASSYSKGGNEQYF. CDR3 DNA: TGTGCCAGCAGTTACTCGAAAGGGGGTAACGAGCAGTACTTC.